This TCR beta chain came from a study of T cells in Graves' hyperthyroidism and ophthalmopathy. The overall study: Peripheral blood draws took place at initial diagnosis, ahead of any treatment. Findings and caveats of the study: Ophthalmopathy prediction by the model preceded onset by a median approximately 5.9 months. Blood also carried most thyroid clonotypes expanded above 0.001.

Per germline, CDR1 SGHTA and CDR2 FQGNSA. Trimming shortened V by 5 bases and J by 6 bases, and 17 bases separated the two germline ends. The CDR3 covers 15 residues. As regards this clonotype: Its antigen is as yet unknown. With a much larger clone just one base away, this may be a read error.

TCR beta CDR3 sequences were amplified from RNA transcripts. HTBI primers were employed in a first-round RT-PCR of the TCR CDR3. TCRdb processed the multiplex PCR reads anew with MiXCR; each CDR3 protein has one entry. The repertoire has about 840,000 distinct CDR3 sequences, about two fifths of them found once; the top ten carry about 9%. The sample was blood. This rearrangement joins TRBV7-2 to TRBJ1-3, with a weak D call TRBD1 (6 bases). This receptor was taken from a man between 18 and 35 years old with Graves' hyperthyroidism. CDR3 protein: CASSPAGGPENTIYF. The CDR3 DNA reads TGTGCCAGCAGCCCGGCGGGGGGGCCGGAAAACACCATATATTTT.